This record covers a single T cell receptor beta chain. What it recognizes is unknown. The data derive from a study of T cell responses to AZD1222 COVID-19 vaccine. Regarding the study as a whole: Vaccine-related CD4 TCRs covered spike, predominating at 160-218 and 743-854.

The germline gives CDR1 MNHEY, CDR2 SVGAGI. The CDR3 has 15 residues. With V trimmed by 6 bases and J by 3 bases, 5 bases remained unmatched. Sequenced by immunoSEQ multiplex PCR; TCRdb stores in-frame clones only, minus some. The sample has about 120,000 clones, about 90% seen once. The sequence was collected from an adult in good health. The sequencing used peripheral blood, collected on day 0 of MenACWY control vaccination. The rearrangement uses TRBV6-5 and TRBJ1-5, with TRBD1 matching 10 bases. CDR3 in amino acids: CASSPGQGNNQPQHF. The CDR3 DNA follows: TGTGCCAGCAGCCCGGGACAGGGGAACAATCAGCCCCAGCATTTT.